Listed below are T cell receptor beta chains from one sample, sequenced in a study of monozygotic twins with cystic fibrosis. Profiling relied on immunoSEQ multiplex PCR, and the TCRdb table lists in-frame clones only, not all of them. The profile shows 12,000 to 15,000 clones, 80% to 90% of them singletons. Sequenced material: blood. These receptors were collected from a boy younger than 18 with cystic fibrosis. The CDR3 runs from the conserved cysteine through the conserved F or W. The D gene is left open where the match is weak. Rows may omit the clone size; those that give it use once, few, many or a size class.

j_gene,d_gene,v_gene,abundance,CDR3nt,CDR3aa
TRBJ2-3,-,TRBV9,-,TGTGCCAGCAGCGTAGCCTTTCCCGTAGTTGCAGGTTGCACAGATACGCAGTATTTT,CASSVAFPVVAGCTDTQYF
TRBJ2-1,TRBD2,TRBV9,-,TGTGCCAGCAGCCCCGTACACCTTATGCGGGAGGGCCGCAATGAGCAGTTCTTC,CASSPVHLMREGRNEQFF
TRBJ2-7,-,TRBV5-1,-,TGCGCCAGCAGCTTGGATCGGGACTCCTACGAGCAGTACTTC,CASSLDRDSYEQYF
TRBJ2-6,-,TRBV11-2,-,TGTGCCAGCAGCCTTCGGTTCTCTGGGGCCAACGTCCTGACTTTC,CASSLRFSGANVLTF
TRBJ1-5,-,TRBV28,-,TGTGCCAGCAGATTTACAGCGGACAATCAGCCCCAGCATTTT,CASRFTADNQPQHF
TRBJ2-7,TRBD1,TRBV29-1,-,TGCAGCGTTCCCGGGACAGGGGACGAGCAGTACTTC,CSVPGTGDEQYF
TRBJ2-7,-,TRBV5-1,-,TGCGCCAGCAGCTTGGCCGAAGGCTACGAGCAGTACTTC,CASSLAEGYEQYF
TRBJ1-6,-,TRBV14,-,TGTGCCAGCAGCCTCCTGGGGGCTTATAATTCACCCCTCCACTTT,CASSLLGAYNSPLHF
TRBJ1-6,-,TRBV5-5,-,TGTGCCAGCAGCTTGCGCGTGGATTCACCCCTCCACTTT,CASSLRVDSPLHF
TRBJ2-2,-,TRBV19,-,TGTGCCAGTAGTATAATTCAGAACACCGGGGAGCTGTTTTTT,CASSIIQNTGELFF
TRBJ1-5,TRBD1,TRBV5-1,-,TGCGCCAGCAGCTTTGATGGACAGGGCAATCAGCCCCAGCATTTT,CASSFDGQGNQPQHF
TRBJ2-5,-,TRBV7-9,-,TGTGCCAGCAACCCGTTGGGGGGCGGCGAGACCCAGTACTTC,CASNPLGGGETQYF
TRBJ2-3,TRBD2,TRBV4-1,-,TGCGCCAGCAGCCAAGGAAATAGCGGGGGATCAGATACGCAGTATTTT,CASSQGNSGGSDTQYF
TRBJ1-1,-,TRBV2,-,TGTGCCAGCACCTCCGGTGAGGGGCCCACTGAAGCTTTCTTT,CASTSGEGPTEAFF
TRBJ1-4,TRBD1,TRBV7-6,-,TGTGCCAGCAGCCTCGGACAGGGTTTCACTAATGAAAAACTGTTTTTT,CASSLGQGFTNEKLFF
TRBJ1-1,TRBD1,TRBV7-8,-,TGTGCCAGCAGCCGATATACGGACAGGCGTACTGAAGCTTTCTTT,CASSRYTDRRTEAFF
TRBJ2-3,TRBD2,TRBV2,-,TGTGCCAGCAGTGAAGGGTGGCGGGGGGGCACAGATACGCAGTATTTT,CASSEGWRGGTDTQYF
TRBJ2-2,TRBD2,TRBV5-5,-,TGTGCCAGCAGCCGGATACCCGGGACTAGAGCCACCGGGGAGCTGTTTTTT,CASSRIPGTRATGELFF
TRBJ2-1,-,TRBV5-4,once,TGTGCCAGCAGCTTGGAGTCTCGAGGTGGTTACAATGAGCAGTTCTTC,CASSLESRGGYNEQFF
TRBJ2-7,TRBD1,TRBV15,-,TGTGCCACCAGCAGACCGGGACAGGGGGCTTACGAGCAGTACTTC,CATSRPGQGAYEQYF
TRBJ2-6,-,TRBV4-2,-,TGTGCCAGCAGCCAAGTTGGCTCGTCCTCTGGGGCCAACGTCCTGACTTTC,CASSQVGSSSGANVLTF
TRBJ2-1,-,TRBV7-3,-,TGTGCCAGCAGCTTCGGCAGCTCCTACAATGAGCAGTTCTTC,CASSFGSSYNEQFF
TRBJ1-6,-,TRBV5-6,-,TGTGCCAGCAGCTTGGCTAATTCACCCCTCCACTTT,CASSLANSPLHF
TRBJ1-4,-,TRBV5-1,-,TGCGCCAGCAGCCCCCCGACAGGCCCCGAAGAAAAACTGTTTTTT,CASSPPTGPEEKLFF
TRBJ1-6,-,TRBV30,-,TGTGCCTGGAGTTTGAGGACAAGAAATTCACCCCTCCACTTT,CAWSLRTRNSPLHF
TRBJ1-2,-,TRBV7-8,-,TGTGCCAGCAGCTTAGTGGCAGGGAATCTCTATGGCTACACCTTC,CASSLVAGNLYGYTF
TRBJ2-7,-,TRBV21-1,-,TGTGCCAGCAGCAATGGGGCTAGCGGGGGCCATTTCCCCTACGAGCAGTACTTC,CASSNGASGGHFPYEQYF
TRBJ2-7,-,TRBV14,-,TGTGCCAGCAGCCAAGGGACAGCCTACGAGCAGTACTTC,CASSQGTAYEQYF
TRBJ2-3,TRBD2,TRBV5-1,once,TGCGCCAGCAGCTTGGTTCTAGCGGGCCGATCTAGCACAGATACGCAGTATTTT,CASSLVLAGRSSTDTQYF
TRBJ2-3,TRBD2,TRBV4-1,once,TGCGCCAGCAGCCAGACCCCCGGGACTAGCTTCACAGATACGCAGTATTTT,CASSQTPGTSFTDTQYF
TRBJ2-7,-,TRBV11-2,-,TGTGCCAGCAGCTTAGACGGCTACGAGCAGTACTTC,CASSLDGYEQYF
TRBJ2-3,-,TRBV7-9,-,TGTGCCAGCAGCTTCGACACTCATACGCAGTATTTT,CASSFDTHTQYF
TRBJ1-4,-,TRBV6-5,-,TGTGCCAGCAGTTACTCTGCGGGGTCGAGTGAAAAACTGTTTTTT,CASSYSAGSSEKLFF
TRBJ2-7,-,TRBV11-2,-,TGTGCCAGCAGCTTAGGGGCCTTGCTACCCTACGAGCAGTACTTC,CASSLGALLPYEQYF
TRBJ2-5,-,TRBV13,-,TGTGCCAGCAGCTTAGATTGGGGGAAAGGGCAAGAGACCCAGTACTTC,CASSLDWGKGQETQYF
TRBJ1-5,TRBD1,TRBV5-6,few,TGTGCCAACACAGGGGGCAGACAGCCCCAGCATTTT,CANTGGRQPQHF
TRBJ2-7,-,TRBV28,once,TGTGCCAGCAGCCTATGGGACAACTCCTACGAGCAGTACTTC,CASSLWDNSYEQYF
TRBJ2-5,-,TRBV7-9,-,TGTGCCAGCAGCACACGGGCACAGGGCCAAGAGACCCAGTACTTC,CASSTRAQGQETQYF
TRBJ1-4,-,TRBV7-2,-,TGTGCCAGCAGCTTTCAGGGTGCGGCTAATGAAAAACTGTTTTTT,CASSFQGAANEKLFF
TRBJ1-1,-,TRBV29-1,-,TGCAGCGAGACGAAACTGGAGAACACTGAAGCTTTCTTT,CSETKLENTEAFF
TRBJ1-2,TRBD1,TRBV19,few,TGTGCCAGTACCGAATGGGACAGGGGTCACTATGGCTACACCTTC,CASTEWDRGHYGYTF
TRBJ1-1,-,TRBV9,-,TGTGCCAGCAGCGTAGGGTGGGGCAGCCCTGAAGCTTTCTTT,CASSVGWGSPEAFF
TRBJ1-3,-,TRBV5-1,-,TGCGCCAGCAGCCTCGGACAGTTTAGCTCTGGAAACACCATATATTTT,CASSLGQFSSGNTIYF
TRBJ1-2,TRBD1,TRBV19,-,TGTGCCAGTAGTAACCAACCGACAGGGGCTTCTGGCTACACCTTC,CASSNQPTGASGYTF
TRBJ1-6,-,TRBV21-1,-,TGTGCCAGCAAGGCAGTCTATAATTCACCCCTCCACTTT,CASKAVYNSPLHF
TRBJ2-3,-,TRBV7-7,-,TGTGCTAGCAGCTTGGGGTCACTCCCCACAGATACGCAGTATTTT,CASSLGSLPTDTQYF
TRBJ1-5,-,TRBV28,-,TGTGCCAGCAGTTTTTTCTGGGGAGGTCAGCCCCAGCATTTT,CASSFFWGGQPQHF
TRBJ1-1,-,TRBV5-5,-,TGTGCCAGCAGCCGATGGGACTTACCGAACACTGAAGCTTTCTTT,CASSRWDLPNTEAFF
TRBJ1-6,TRBD1,TRBV6-5,-,TGTGCCAGCAGAAGGGGGCGCGGGATTTCACCCCTCCACTTT,CASRRGRGISPLHF
TRBJ1-2,TRBD1,TRBV5-4,-,TGTGCCAGCAGCTTTATGGACAGGGGGGACTATGGCTACACCTTC,CASSFMDRGDYGYTF
TRBJ1-2,-,TRBV5-1,-,TGCGCCAGCAGCCCTAGCGGGGGAGAGGGCTACACCTTC,CASSPSGGEGYTF
TRBJ1-2,TRBD1,TRBV6-6,-,TGTGCCAGCAGTACCCAGGACAGGGTCCGTTATGGCTACACCTTC,CASSTQDRVRYGYTF
TRBJ2-7,TRBD1,TRBV15,-,TGTGCCACCAGCAGAGCCGGGACAGGGGGCTACGAGCAGTACTTC,CATSRAGTGGYEQYF
TRBJ2-7,-,TRBV29-1,-,TGCAGCGTTGTGATAAGCTGGTACGAGCAGTACTTC,CSVVISWYEQYF
TRBJ1-1,-,TRBV5-4,-,TGTGCCAGCAGCTTTGGCGGATTGGAGGGAGCTTTCTTT,CASSFGGLEGAFF
TRBJ2-3,-,TRBV5-1,-,TGCGCCAGCAGCTTGACTGGGGATAGACTAACTAGCACAGATACGCAGTATTTT,CASSLTGDRLTSTDTQYF
TRBJ2-1,-,TRBV2,-,TGTGCCAGCAGCCTCAGAACCGGCTCCTACAATGAGCAGTTCTTC,CASSLRTGSYNEQFF
TRBJ2-7,-,TRBV6-1,-,TGTGCCAGCTTCCGGGGGTCGCACTACGAGCAGTACTTC,CASFRGSHYEQYF
TRBJ1-5,-,TRBV9,-,TGTGCCAGCAGCCCCGAGGGGGGAACAAATCAGCCCCAGCATTTT,CASSPEGGTNQPQHF
TRBJ2-7,TRBD2,TRBV27,-,TGTGCCAGCAGTGGTGGAGCGGGGGGGTCCTACGAGCAGTACTTC,CASSGGAGGSYEQYF